The 2 T cell receptor beta chains below come from one sample, sequenced in a study of blood T cell repertoires in COVID-19. Assay used: immunoSEQ multiplex PCR; TCRdb lists only in-frame clones, some missing. Of about 130,000 clones in the sample, just under 85% were seen once. The source material was peripheral blood. The source is a woman in her fifties or sixties with acute or convalescent COVID-19.

The J gene is TRBJ1-1, the V gene TRBV5-1; D may be TRBD1 (6 bases). Trimming cost V 7 bases and J 2 bases, with 15 bases left between them. Germline V gives CDR1 SGHRS, CDR2 YFSETQ. There are 14 residues in the CDR3. The CDR3 loop reads CASREGDYNTEAFF. The CDR3 nucleotides are TGCGCCAGCCGGGAGGGGGACTATAACACTGAAGCTTTCTTT.

The chain uses TRBV6-1 and TRBJ1-2; unclear D gene. This CDR3 region has 15 residues. CDR1 MNHNS and CDR2 SASEGT come from the germline V gene. V lost 0 bases and J 4 bases, leaving 12 bases between the germline ends. CDR3 amino acids: CASSEAYSFAYGYTF. CDR3 nucleotides: TGTGCCAGCAGTGAAGCATACAGCTTCGCCTATGGCTACACCTTC.